One sample yielded the 18 T cell receptor beta chains listed below, sequenced in a study of T-cell reconstitution after alpha-beta-depleted transplantation in children. As it was prepared, the TCRbeta library received unique molecular identifiers. Via MiXCR, TCRdb re-called the PCR reads, giving one row per CDR3 protein. The sample holds 500,000 to 600,000 distinct CDR3 sequences, around 18% seen once. The sequencing here drew on PBMCs from the stem cell graft donor, taken from the stem cell graft. These receptors were collected from a human donor who donated a stem cell graft to a child with acute lymphoblastic leukemia.

This clonotype has a handful of counts. The chain has TRBV5-6 and TRBJ2-7; D is possibly TRBD2 (6 bases). This CDR3 is 14 amino acids long. Trimming removed 2 bases at V and 5 bases at J, with 14 bases between. Looked up from germline, CDR1 is SGHDT and CDR2 is YYEEEE. CDR3 sequence reads: CASSFGGSGNEQYF. The DNA of the CDR3 is TGTGCCAGCAGCTTCGGGGGATCCGGGAACGAGCAGTACTTC.

V gene TRBV11-2 combines with J gene TRBJ2-1; 14 bases align to TRBD2. CDR1 and CDR2 from the germline V gene are SGHAT and FQNNGV. The CDR3 consists of 17 residues. The ends lost 0 bases at V and 6 bases at J; junction bases unmatched: 4. The CDR3 sequence is CASSLEGLAGALNEQFF. CDR3 DNA sequence: TGTGCCAGCAGCTTAGAGGGACTAGCGGGAGCCCTCAATGAGCAGTTCTTC. The entire variable domain, with the rest obtained from reference TRBV11-2 and TRBJ2-1, is as follows: EAGVAQSPRYKIIEKRQSVAFWCNPISGHATLYWYQQILGQGPKLLIQFQNNGVVDDSQLPKDRFSAERLKGVDSTLKIQPAKLEDSAVYLCASSLEGLAGALNEQFFGPGTRLTVL.

The chain employs TRBV5-1 and TRBJ2-7; the match to TRBD1 covers 8 bases. The J segment lost 0 bases and the V segment lost 5 bases, leaving 7 bases of the junction unmatched. The CDR3 totals 15 residues. CDR1 and CDR2 from the germline V gene are SGHRS and YFSETQ. This chain's CDR3 is CASSSTGESSYEQYF. The CDR3 DNA reads TGCGCCAGCAGTTCGACAGGGGAGAGCTCCTACGAGCAGTACTTC.

The table lists this clonotype with many counts. This rearrangement joins TRBV6-4 to TRBJ2-3; 7 bases map to TRBD2. There are 14 residues in the CDR3. Germline CDR1 is MRHNA and CDR2 is SNTAGT. Unmatched junction bases numbered 1, after V lost 3 bases and J lost 1 base. CDR3: CASSDAGGTDTQYF. DNA for the CDR3: TGTGCCAGCAGTGATGCGGGGGGCACAGATACGCAGTATTTT.

This CDR3 is CASSLSAGASDTQYF. As DNA, the CDR3 is TGTGCCAGCAGCCTGTCGGCGGGAGCCTCAGATACGCAGTATTTT. J is TRBJ2-3 and V is TRBV7-3, with 7 bases identical to TRBD2. V lost 5 bases, J lost 4 bases, and 9 bases stayed unmatched. The CDR3 contains 15 residues. Germline CDR1 reads SGHTA; CDR2 reads FQGTGA. The full variable domain, in which reference TRBV7-3 and TRBJ2-3 provide the parts outside the CDR3, is GAGVSQTPSNKVTEKGKYVELRCDPISGHTALYWYRQSLGQGPEFLIYFQGTGAADDSGLPNDRFFAVRPEGSVSTLKIQRTERGDSAVYLCASSLSAGASDTQYFGPGTRLTVL.

This clonotype was detected a few times. V usage is TRBV4-1 and J usage is TRBJ2-7; D possibly uses TRBD1 or TRBD2 (5 bases each). Germline V lookup: CDR1 MGHRA, CDR2 YSYEKL. This CDR3 contains 13 residues. Trimming took off 8 bases at V and 2 bases at J, with 13 bases between the two ends. As DNA, the CDR3 is TGCGCCAGCCGGGGCCCACTGACCTACGAGCAGTACTTC. It codes for CASRGPLTYEQYF.

The gene calls are TRBV6-2 or TRBV6-3 and TRBJ2-4, with 12 bases fitting TRBD1. CDR1 and CDR2 from the germline V gene are MNHEY and SVGEGT. The CDR3 is 20 amino acids. V gave up 0 bases and J gave up 1 base; unmatched junction bases: 10. CDR3 protein: CASSYSRRDRGQWAKNIQYF. The CDR3 coding sequence is TGTGCCAGCAGTTACTCGAGACGGGACAGGGGGCAGTGGGCCAAAAACATTCAGTACTTC.

This clonotype came up a few times. CDR3 nucleotides: TGTGCCAGCAGCTTATACCTAGGTGCAGCTTCTAACTATGGCTACACCTTC. It is translated as CASSLYLGAASNYGYTF. V is TRBV7-9 and J is TRBJ1-2; unclear D gene. V shed 2 bases and J shed 0 bases, with 16 bases lying between them. The germline V gene encodes CDR1 SEHNR and CDR2 FQNEAQ (reference sequence). CDR3 length equals 17 residues.

A note on this clonotype: As the CDR3 is not closed by the conserved phenylalanine or tryptophan, this likely results from a read error. The chain couples TRBV11-2 to TRBJ2-3, with D unclear. The CDR3 extends over 12 amino acids. V was cut by 4 bases and J by 10 bases, with 12 bases left in between. Germline V CDR1 and CDR2: SGHAT, FQNNGV. The CDR3 spells CASSSQGTAQYS. The CDR3 DNA reads as TGTGCCAGCAGCTCCCAAGGAACAGCGCAGTATTCT.

The chain links TRBV7-2 to TRBJ2-7; D is uncertain. The V gene's germline CDR1 is SGHTA and CDR2 FQGNSA. Trimming pared 2 bases from V and 0 bases from J, leaving 11 bases between. The CDR3 contains 15 residues. CDR3 sequence (DNA): TGTGCCAGCAGCTTAAGGGCATCGAGCTCCTACGAGCAGTACTTC. Its translation: CASSLRASSSYEQYF.

This clonotype was counted between two and nine times. The V gene is TRBV12-3 or TRBV12-4, the J gene TRBJ2-7; 7 bases are a match to TRBD1. CDR3 length equals 15 residues. V shed 3 bases and J 2 bases; nucleotides not matched to a gene: 7. CDR3 bases: TGTGCCAGCAGTTTGGCCTACAGGGGAACCTACGAGCAGTACTTC. As protein: CASSLAYRGTYEQYF.

This clonotype was found once. V usage is TRBV20-1 and J usage is TRBJ2-2; 12 bases align to TRBD2. CDR1 is DFQATT and CDR2 is SNEGSKA in the germline V gene (reference sequence). The CDR3 has 17 amino acids. V gave up 1 base and J gave up 1 base; unmatched junction bases: 4. The CDR3 region has the DNA TGCAGTGCTAGAGTACTAGCGGGAGGATTGAACACCGGGGAGCTGTTTTTT. Its protein product is CSARVLAGGLNTGELFF.

This clonotype was counted a few times. The V gene is TRBV5-1, the J gene TRBJ1-4; D is possibly TRBD1 (5 bases). Germline V gives CDR1 SGHRS, CDR2 YFSETQ. Trimming took off 6 bases at V and 1 base at J, with 13 bases between the two ends. The CDR3 covers 15 residues. The CDR3 loop is CASNMGGRTNEKLFF. The CDR3 region has the DNA TGCGCCAGCAACATGGGGGGACGAACTAATGAAAAACTGTTTTTT.

V gene TRBV9 combines with J gene TRBJ2-2; the D is unclear. This CDR3 contains 14 residues. V lost 0 bases and J lost 2, with 5 bases in between. CDR1 is SGDLS, CDR2 YYNGEE, per germline. The CDR3 protein is CASSVVVNTGELFF. As DNA, the CDR3 is TGTGCCAGCAGCGTAGTGGTTAACACCGGGGAGCTGTTTTTT.

This clonotype was seen a few times. The chain is built from TRBV29-1 and TRBJ2-7; D perhaps matches TRBD1 (5 bases). Germline V gene sequence: CDR1 SQVTM, CDR2 ANQGSEA. The CDR3 is 12 residues long. The V end was cut by 7 bases, the J end by 5 bases, with 15 bases between. The CDR3 region has the DNA TGCAGCGCCGCCGGGCCAGGGAACGAGCAGTACTTC. Translating it yields CSAAGPGNEQYF.

The chain couples TRBV7-9 to TRBJ1-3; D ambiguous. The CDR3 covers 12 residues. CDR1 and CDR2 (germline): SEHNR, FQNEAQ (reference sequence). V was cut by 9 bases and J by 2 bases, with 8 bases left in between. For the CDR3, the DNA is TGTGCCAGGTGGGGTCCTGGAAACACCATATATTTT. Translating gives CARWGPGNTIYF. The full variable domain, rest sourced from reference TRBV7-9 and TRBJ1-3, is DTGVSQNPRHKITKRGQNVTFRCDPISEHNRLYWYRQTLGQGPEFLTYFQNEAQLEKSRLLSDRFSAERPKGSFSTLEIQRTEQGDSAMYLCARWGPGNTIYFGEGSWLTVV.

This clonotype was counted between two and nine times. CDR3 amino acids: CASSVTPGQVLYEQYF. Written as DNA, the CDR3 is TGTGCCAGCAGTGTTACACCGGGACAGGTCTTATACGAGCAGTACTTC. V gene TRBV6-1 combines with J gene TRBJ2-7; 8 positions match TRBD1. The CDR3 runs 16 residues. CDR1 is MNHNS, CDR2 SASEGT, per germline. Trimming took 4 bases from V and 4 from J; bases not matched to a gene: 12.

This rearrangement joins TRBV19 to TRBJ2-7; TRBD1 matches 8 bases. Germline values: CDR1 LNHDA, CDR2 SQIVND (reference sequence). This CDR3 is built from 14 residues. V was pared by 4 bases and J by 4 bases, with 6 bases of the junction left unmatched. CDR3 loop: CASSNQGAMYEQYF. In DNA form, the CDR3 reads TGTGCCAGTAGTAACCAGGGGGCCATGTACGAGCAGTACTTC.